The 19 T cell receptor beta chains in this list originate from one sample, sequenced in a study of T cells in Graves' hyperthyroidism and ophthalmopathy. TCR beta CDR3 regions were amplified from RNA. TCR CDR3 underwent first-round RT-PCR with the HTBI primer set. TCRdb processed the multiplex PCR reads anew with MiXCR; each CDR3 protein has one entry. The sample includes over 650,000 distinct CDR3 sequences, 40% to 55% of them seen just once. Sequenced sample: peripheral blood or thyroid tissue (not recorded which). Every receptor here comes from an adult man with Graves' disease, either hyperthyroidism or ophthalmopathy (not recorded which).

The chain recombines TRBV6-5 with TRBJ2-7; D not resolved. V was trimmed by 4 bases and J by 6 bases, leaving 7 bases between them. This CDR3 contains 11 residues. The germline V gene encodes CDR1 MNHEY and CDR2 SVGAGI. The CDR3 bases are TGTGCCAGCAGTTTCATCCGCGAGCAGTACTTC. It is translated as CASSFIREQYF.

This clonotype was counted many times. The CDR3 sequence is CAISDSGQEAFF. DNA for the CDR3: TGTGCCATCAGTGACTCTGGACAGGAAGCTTTCTTT. The V and J genes are TRBV10-3 and TRBJ1-1; the D gene is possibly TRBD1 (6 bases). The CDR3 loop spans 12 amino acids. The germline V gene has CDR1 ENHRY and CDR2 SYGVKD. V lost 3 bases, J lost 8 bases, and 10 bases lay in between.

As for this clonotype: The CDR3 ends on some other residue instead of the conserved phenylalanine or tryptophan, so this is likely a read error. The V call is TRBV6-1, the J call TRBJ2-7; 7 bases are a match to TRBD2. V shed 3 bases and J 5 bases; nucleotides not matched to a gene: 1. The germline V gene encodes CDR1 MNHNS and CDR2 SASEGT. The CDR3 runs to 12 residues. CDR3 sequence: CASSEAGDEQYY. The CDR3 region has the DNA TGTGCCAGCAGTGAGGCGGGGGACGAGCAGTACTAC.

The chain couples TRBV6-1 to TRBJ1-4; D is perhaps TRBD1 (6 bases). This CDR3 has 15 residues. With 8 bases removed from V and 7 bases from J, the gap between germline ends came to 20 bases. Germline CDR1 reads MNHNS; CDR2 reads SASEGT. The CDR3, as DNA: TGTGCCAGCGCAATAATTTCAGGGGTGGCTGAAAAACTGTTTTTT. Translation gives CASAIISGVAEKLFF.

This clonotype was seen ten or more times. The J gene is TRBJ1-1, the V gene TRBV24-1, with TRBD1 as a possible D gene (6 bases). Trimming pared 5 bases from V and 3 bases from J, leaving 9 bases between. CDR3 size: 13 residues. Germline CDR1 and CDR2: KGHDR and SFDVKD. The DNA of the CDR3 is TGTGCCACCAGTGCCTACAGGGACACTGAAGCTTTCTTT. Translated, it gives CATSAYRDTEAFF.

V and J are TRBV24-1 and TRBJ1-5; no definite D call. In germline, CDR1 is KGHDR, CDR2 SFDVKD. CDR3 length: 13 residues. The V and J ends lost 4 bases and 5 bases respectively, with 8 bases between them. CDR3 DNA sequence: TGTGCCACCAGTGAGTTACGGGATCAGCCCCAGCATTTT. It specifies CATSELRDQPQHF.

There are many counts of this clonotype. The chain links TRBV2 to TRBJ2-7; a weak D match, TRBD2 (5 bases). Trimming took 3 bases from V and 6 from J, leaving 15 bases between them. This CDR3 contains 14 residues. Germline CDR1 and CDR2: SNHLY and FYNNEI. The CDR3 region has the DNA TGTGCCAGCAGTGACGGCGGTAAACGGGGCGAGCAGTACTTC. It is translated as CASSDGGKRGEQYF. The full variable domain, in which reference TRBV2 and TRBJ2-7 provide the parts outside the CDR3, is EPEVTQTPSHQVTQMGQEVILRCVPISNHLYFYWYRQILGQKVEFLVSFYNNEISEKSEIFDDQFSVERPDGSNFTLKIRSTKLEDSAMYFCASSDGGKRGEQYFGPGTRLTVT.

This clonotype has a count of ten or more. This chain uses TRBV7-6 with TRBJ2-5, with D unclear. Looked up from germline, CDR1 is SGHVS and CDR2 is FNYEAQ. Trimming stripped 5 bases from V and 2 bases from J, with 6 bases between. The CDR3 spans 12 residues. CDR3 sequence (DNA): TGTGCCAGCAGCGCCCGACAAGAGACCCAGTACTTC. This translates into CASSARQETQYF.

To note about this clonotype: Relative to the germline gene, one junction end is altered; a read error may explain this. This chain links TRBV6-6 with TRBJ2-7; tentatively, D is TRBD1 (5 bases). This CDR3 region has 14 residues. Germline-derived CDR1 and CDR2 are MNHNY and SVGAGI (reference sequence). In nucleotides, the CDR3 is TGTGCCGGCAGTTACGGCGCAGGGTACTACGAGCAGTACTTC. It translates to CAGSYGAGYYEQYF.

The V call is TRBV19, the J call TRBJ2-6, with D unclear. The CDR3 is 9 amino acids. Between the trimmed V and J ends, which lost 6 bases and 16 bases, there was a span of 7 bases. CDR1 is LNHDA, CDR2 SQIVND, per germline (reference sequence). The CDR3 sequence: CASSKGLTF. The CDR3 DNA follows: TGTGCCAGTAGCAAGGGACTGACTTTC. Full variable domain (missing parts from reference TRBV19 and TRBJ2-6): DGGITQSPKYLFRKEGQNVTLSCEQNLNHDAMYWYRQDPGQGLRLIYYSQIVNDFQKGDIAEGYSVSREKKESFPLTVTSAQKNPTAFYLCASSKGLTFGAGSRLTVL.

The genes are TRBV5-1 and TRBJ2-2; no clear D. V was clipped by 0 bases and J by 8 bases, with 11 bases between them. Germline V lookup: CDR1 SGHRS, CDR2 YFSETQ. This CDR3 contains 14 residues. In nucleotides, the CDR3 is TGCGCCAGCAGCTTGGATCCGGTACCAGGGGAGCTGTTTTTT. It is translated as CASSLDPVPGELFF.

The genes are TRBV25-1 and TRBJ2-5; no reliable D call. Germline loops: CDR1 MGHDK, CDR2 SYGVNS. The CDR3 contains 10 residues. V was pared by 10 bases and J by 2 bases, with 5 bases between. The CDR3 reads CANLQETQYF. The DNA of the CDR3 is TGTGCCAACCTTCAAGAGACCCAGTACTTC.

V usage is TRBV10-3 and J usage is TRBJ1-3; D ambiguous. Germline values: CDR1 ENHRY, CDR2 SYGVKD. The CDR3 runs 13 residues. The V end was cut by 10 bases, the J end by 2 bases, with 12 bases between. CDR3 protein: CASGPAAGNTIYF. The CDR3 DNA follows: TGTGCCAGCGGTCCGGCTGCTGGAAACACCATATATTTT.

This clonotype was seen a handful of times. This rearrangement joins TRBV29-1 to TRBJ1-2; no firm D call. The germline V and J ends were trimmed by 7 bases and 7 bases, with 13 bases remaining between them. The CDR3 covers 11 residues. The germline gives CDR1 SQVTM, CDR2 ANQGSEA. DNA for the CDR3: TGCAGCGCTCTCTCGGAGGGTGGCTACACCTTC. Protein: CSALSEGGYTF.

In its sample, this clonotype was seen once. This chain joins TRBV2 and TRBJ1-2, with no clear D. CDR1 and CDR2 from the germline V gene are SNHLY and FYNNEI. With 6 bases removed from V and 8 bases from J, the gap between germline ends came to 19 bases. The CDR3 covers 14 residues. The CDR3, as DNA: TGTGCCAGCAGGTTATTGGAAAGCCAAGGAGGCTACACCTTC. Its protein is CASRLLESQGGYTF.

This clonotype came up a few times. This chain connects TRBV2 to TRBJ2-7, with no clear D. The CDR3 totals 11 residues. V was clipped by 4 bases and J by 4 bases, with 5 bases between them. Germline loops: CDR1 SNHLY, CDR2 FYNNEI. Here the CDR3 reads CASSARYEQYF. CDR3 DNA sequence: TGTGCCAGCAGTGCCCGGTACGAGCAGTACTTC. The full variable domain, with the rest looked up from reference TRBV2 and TRBJ2-7, is EPEVTQTPSHQVTQMGQEVILRCVPISNHLYFYWYRQILGQKVEFLVSFYNNEISEKSEIFDDQFSVERPDGSNFTLKIRSTKLEDSAMYFCASSARYEQYFGPGTRLTVT.

This clonotype was detected ten times or more. V usage is TRBV2 and J usage is TRBJ1-5; 11 bases agree with TRBD1. This CDR3 spans 17 amino acids. Looked up from germline, CDR1 is SNHLY and CDR2 is FYNNEI. The V and J ends lost 3 bases and 4 bases, in that order; junction bases with no gene match: 8. The CDR3 region is CASSEGRTGGRNQPQHF. The CDR3 DNA reads TGTGCCAGCAGTGAGGGTCGGACAGGGGGCCGTAATCAGCCCCAGCATTTT.

The chain is built from TRBV2 and TRBJ1-2; possibly TRBD1 for D (6 bases). The CDR3 has 15 amino acids. Germline lookup yields CDR1 SNHLY and CDR2 FYNNEI. Between the trimmed V and J ends, which lost 5 bases and 13 bases, there was a span of 26 bases. DNA for the CDR3: TGTGCCAGCAGTACTTCACAGGGAGCTGGCTCGGTTGTCACCTTC. It is translated as CASSTSQGAGSVVTF.

This clonotype was seen at least ten times. This chain connects TRBV29-1 to TRBJ1-4; 7 bases are shared with TRBD1. The CDR3 is made up of 14 amino acids. Germline CDR1 is SQVTM and CDR2 is ANQGSEA. The trim removed 7 bases at V and 8 bases at J, leaving 13 bases unmatched. The DNA for the CDR3 is TGCAGCGCAATCGCAGGGGGTGAAAGGGAAAAACTGTTTTTT. Protein: CSAIAGGEREKLFF.